The entry below describes one T cell receptor beta chain. The data stem from a study of technical replicates of blood from a few donors. The germline CDR1 and CDR2 sequences are ENHRY and SYGVKD. The CDR3 totals 18 residues. The ends lost 4 bases at V and 4 bases at J; junction bases unmatched: 18. Assay: immunoSEQ multiplex PCR; the TCRdb copy retains only in-frame clones and omits some. The table lists some 70,000 clones, around 95% of them singletons. The V call is TRBV10-3, the J call TRBJ1-1; 7 nucleotides align to TRBD1. The receptor was isolated from a human donor in good health. Sequencing used T cells isolated from PBMCs. Here the CDR3 reads CAISGLRDSGRWGTEAFF. The CDR3 coding sequence is TGTGCCATCAGTGGGCTCCGGGACAGCGGAAGGTGGGGCACTGAAGCTTTCTTT.